The T cell receptor beta chain under discussion was sequenced for a study of cytomegalovirus exposure and HLA in healthy donors. Details on this clone: No antigen is known for it.

CDR1 is LGHNA and CDR2 is YNFKEQ in the germline V gene. This CDR3 has 15 residues. Between the trimmed V and J ends, which lost 1 base and 2 bases, there was a span of 10 bases. Study-wide findings and caveats: CMV antigen specificity of three CMV-associated chains was confirmed in vitro. High specificity and sensitivity for cytomegalovirus status were reported for the classifier. It was approximately 150 TCR beta chains that were listed as cytomegalovirus-associated.

Generated by immunoSEQ multiplex PCR, the TCRdb table keeps only in-frame clones and is missing some. The data hold 150,000 or so clones, with approximately 81% observed a single time. The specimen was PBMCs. The chain carries TRBV4-2 and TRBJ2-3; D is possibly TRBD1 (6 bases). This clonotype originated in a young man in good health and CMV-seropositive. CDR3 region: CASSQGRGFTDTQYF. The CDR3, as DNA: TGTGCCAGCAGCCAAGGTAGGGGGTTCACAGATACGCAGTATTTT.